These 5 T cell receptor beta chains originate from one sample sequenced in a study of blood T cell repertoires in COVID-19. Measured with immunoSEQ multiplex PCR; TCRdb has only the in-frame clones, and not every one. The profile shows 350,000 to 450,000 clones, approximately 91% of them singletons. The sequencing sample was made of peripheral blood. These receptors were taken from a woman aged 40 to 55 with COVID-19, enrolled during active disease.

In its sample, this clone was seen once. V usage is TRBV19 and J usage is TRBJ1-3; TRBD1 might be the D (6 bases). CDR1 and CDR2 from the germline V gene are LNHDA and SQIVND (reference sequence). V lost 2 bases and J lost 0, with 11 bases in between. The CDR3 covers 16 residues. This CDR3 reads CASSIRDTFSGNTIYF. The CDR3 DNA is TGTGCCAGTAGTATACGGGACACCTTCTCTGGAAACACCATATATTTT.

This clone has only one observation. V gene TRBV4-3 combines with J gene TRBJ1-4, with 7 bases fitting TRBD1. V shed 2 bases, J shed 7 bases, and the junction held 1 base outside the gene matches. The CDR3 runs to 13 residues. The germline CDR1 and CDR2 sequences are LGHNA and YSLEER. The CDR3: CASSQRDSEKLFF. The CDR3 nucleotides read TGCGCCAGCAGCCAAAGGGACAGTGAAAAACTGTTTTTT.

The chain recombines TRBV5-1 with TRBJ1-2; 8 bases agree with TRBD1. Germline V gives CDR1 SGHRS, CDR2 YFSETQ. The CDR3 is 15 amino acids. The J segment lost 4 bases and the V segment lost 4 bases, leaving 9 bases of the junction unmatched. The CDR3 region is CASSTEGTGPYGYTF. The CDR3 DNA reads TGCGCCAGCAGCACGGAGGGGACAGGCCCCTATGGCTACACCTTC.

This sequence joins TRBV28 and TRBJ1-2, with 12 bases fitting TRBD1. The CDR3 is made up of 16 amino acids. Germline CDR1 is MDHEN and CDR2 is SYDVKM. V was pared by 2 bases and J by 6 bases, with 7 bases of the junction left unmatched. The chain's CDR3 is CASSLTLGTGGNGYTF. In DNA form, the CDR3 reads TGTGCCAGCAGTTTAACCTTGGGGACAGGGGGCAATGGCTACACCTTC.

J is TRBJ1-6 and V is TRBV5-3, with a tentative D call TRBD1 (5 bases). TRBV5-3 is given ORF status, its function remaining uncertain. The CDR3 extends over 14 amino acids. V lost 3 bases and J 7 bases, leaving 11 bases between the germline ends. The CDR3 sequence: CARSWGLYNSPLHF. The CDR3 DNA reads TGTGCCAGAAGCTGGGGCCTCTACAATTCACCCCTCCACTTT.